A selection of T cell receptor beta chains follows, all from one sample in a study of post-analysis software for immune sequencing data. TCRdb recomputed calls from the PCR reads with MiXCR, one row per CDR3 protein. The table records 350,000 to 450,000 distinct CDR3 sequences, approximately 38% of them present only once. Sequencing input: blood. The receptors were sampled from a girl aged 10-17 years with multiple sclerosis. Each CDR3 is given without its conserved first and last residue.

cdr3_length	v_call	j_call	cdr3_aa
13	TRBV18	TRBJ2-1	ASSPLTSGGPQQF
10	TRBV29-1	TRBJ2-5	SGGTPYNEQY
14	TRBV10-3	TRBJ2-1	AISESGRGGSNEQF
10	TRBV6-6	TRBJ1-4	ASLGENEKLF
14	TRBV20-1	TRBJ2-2	SATLPGGLGAGELF
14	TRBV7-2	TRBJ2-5	ASSYQSGTAQETQY
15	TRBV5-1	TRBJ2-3	ASSLGIAGDNTDTQY
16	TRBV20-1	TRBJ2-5	SARDWKVGDSYQETQY
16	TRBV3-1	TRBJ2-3	ASSQDQGRLHPPWTQY
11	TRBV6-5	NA	ASSLLVGAEQY
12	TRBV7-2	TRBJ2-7	ASRISGDAYEQY